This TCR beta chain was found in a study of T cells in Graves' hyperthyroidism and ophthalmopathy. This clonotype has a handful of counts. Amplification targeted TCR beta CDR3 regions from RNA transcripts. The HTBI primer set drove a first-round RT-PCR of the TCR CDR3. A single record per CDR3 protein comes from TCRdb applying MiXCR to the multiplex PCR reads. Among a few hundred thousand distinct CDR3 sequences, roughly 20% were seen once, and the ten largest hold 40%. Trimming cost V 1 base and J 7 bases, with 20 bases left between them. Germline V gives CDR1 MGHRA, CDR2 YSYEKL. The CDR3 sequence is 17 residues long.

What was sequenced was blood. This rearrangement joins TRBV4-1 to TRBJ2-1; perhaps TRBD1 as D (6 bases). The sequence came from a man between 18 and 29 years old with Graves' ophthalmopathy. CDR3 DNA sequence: TGCGCCAGCAGCCAAGGGGAACAGGGCCGACTGGGGAATGAGCAGTTCTTC. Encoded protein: CASSQGEQGRLGNEQFF.